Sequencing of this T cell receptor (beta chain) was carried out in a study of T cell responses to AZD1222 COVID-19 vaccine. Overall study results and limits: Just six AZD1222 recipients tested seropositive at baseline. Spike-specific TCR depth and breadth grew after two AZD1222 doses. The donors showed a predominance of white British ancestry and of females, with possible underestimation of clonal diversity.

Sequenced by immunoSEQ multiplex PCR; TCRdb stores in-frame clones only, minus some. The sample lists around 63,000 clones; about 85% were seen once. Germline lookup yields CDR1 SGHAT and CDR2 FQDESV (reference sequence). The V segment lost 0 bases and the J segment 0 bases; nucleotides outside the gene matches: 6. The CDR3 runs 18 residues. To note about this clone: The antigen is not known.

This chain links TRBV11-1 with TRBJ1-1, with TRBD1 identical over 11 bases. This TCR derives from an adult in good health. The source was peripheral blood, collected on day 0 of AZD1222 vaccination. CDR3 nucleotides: TGTGCCAGCAGCTTAGCTGGACAGGGGGCTTTAATGAACACTGAAGCTTTCTTT. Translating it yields CASSLAGQGALMNTEAFF.